The clone carrying this T cell receptor (beta chain) was counted ten times or more. How the authors handled the data: Reference gene primer amplification in the assay estimated nucleated cell counts. TCRdb's copy holds only in-frame clones and misses some; the assay was immunoSEQ multiplex PCR. V, J and clone size are taken as reported in that table, and D and trimming were inferred from the DNA itself. The sample includes around 300,000 clones, 80% to 90% of them seen just once. These data belong to a study of blood T cell repertoires in COVID-19. Study overall: Samples representing acute and convalescent COVID-19 were sourced from the United States, Italy and Spain.

The junction had 4 bases not matched to a gene; V was cut back by 4 bases and J by 2 bases. CDR1 is KGHDR, CDR2 SFDVKD, per germline. The CDR3 is 15 amino acids. The chain recombines TRBV24-1 with TRBJ1-2; 9 nucleotides agree with TRBD1. The clonotype comes from a man aged 25-45 years with active or convalescent COVID-19. Sample: peripheral blood. CDR3 bases: TGTGCCACCAGTGACTTGACAGGGGGAAACTATGGCTACACCTTC. It translates to CATSDLTGGNYGYTF.